Below are 20 T cell receptor beta chains sequenced from a single sample in a study of a mutant IDH1 vaccine in newly diagnosed glioma. Measured with immunoSEQ multiplex PCR; TCRdb has only the in-frame clones, and not every one. The table has over 75,000 clones, around 90% seen once; the top ten hold around 0.6%. Time point: baseline, week 1 (first vaccination visit). Treatment indicated: pre-vaccination baseline after standard-of-care therapy. This specimen was PBMCs, taken from a glioma patient treated with radiotherapy, temozolomide or both. The receptors shown here come from a woman in her forties or fifties with glioma.

V gene TRBV30 combines with J gene TRBJ2-1, with D perhaps TRBD2 (6 bases). CDR3 length equals 12 residues. Germline CDR1 is GTSNPN and CDR2 is SVGIG (reference sequence). Deletions cut 0 bases from V and 10 bases from J, with 10 bases between. The CDR3 reads CAWSVGGPEQFF. For the CDR3, the DNA is TGTGCCTGGAGTGTCGGAGGGCCGGAGCAGTTCTTC.

V is TRBV19 and J is TRBJ2-1; 7 bases agree with TRBD2. The ends lost 4 bases at V and 0 bases at J; junction bases unmatched: 9. There are 17 residues in the CDR3. CDR1 is LNHDA, CDR2 SQIVND, per germline (reference sequence). In DNA form, the CDR3 reads TGTGCCAGTAGTACTCAACTAGCGACCTTCTCCTACAATGAGCAGTTCTTC. Its protein product is CASSTQLATFSYNEQFF.

The chain joins TRBV28 to TRBJ1-1; TRBD1 matches 10 bases. The V gene's germline CDR1 is MDHEN and CDR2 SYDVKM. The CDR3 length is 14 residues. V trimming: 9 bases; J trimming: 4 bases; junction bases outside the gene matches: 8. CDR3 loop: CASGHDRGPTEAFF. CDR3 bases: TGTGCCAGTGGTCATGACAGGGGGCCCACTGAAGCTTTCTTT.

The rearrangement joins TRBV6-1 to TRBJ2-3; D possibly uses TRBD1 or TRBD2 (5 bases each). Germline assignment: CDR1 MNHNS and CDR2 SASEGT. V shed 4 bases and J shed 10 bases, with 15 bases lying between them. The CDR3 length is 13 residues. This CDR3 is CASSGDPALPQYF. In nucleotides, the CDR3 is TGTGCCAGCAGTGGGGACCCTGCCCTACCGCAGTATTTT.

This chain links TRBV6-1 with TRBJ2-5; D ambiguous. Germline V CDR1 and CDR2: MNHNS, SASEGT. CDR3 length: 13 residues. V was shortened by 2 bases and J by 5 bases, with 9 bases between the two germline ends. For the CDR3, the DNA is TGTGCCAGCAGTGAACCTTTGGCGGAGACCCAGTACTTC. This codes for CASSEPLAETQYF.

V and J are TRBV6-4 and TRBJ2-1, with a tentative D call TRBD1 (5 bases). The CDR3 totals 15 residues. Germline V gives CDR1 MRHNA, CDR2 SNTAGT. V lost 3 bases, J lost 0 bases, and 9 bases lay in between. The CDR3 DNA reads as TGTGCCAGCAGTGAAGAGGACACCTCCTACAATGAGCAGTTCTTC. Translated: CASSEEDTSYNEQFF.

This rearrangement joins TRBV28 to TRBJ2-3, with D unclear. CDR1 is MDHEN, CDR2 SYDVKM, per germline. Trimming shortened V by 2 bases and J by 0 bases, and 12 bases separated the two germline ends. This CDR3 is built from 16 residues. In nucleotides, the CDR3 is TGTGCCAGCAGTTTAGACCGAACCCCTAGCACAGATACGCAGTATTTT. Translating it yields CASSLDRTPSTDTQYF.

The rearrangement links TRBV9 to TRBJ2-3, with D possibly being TRBD2 (5 bases). The germline CDR1 and CDR2 sequences are SGDLS and YYNGEE. V was clipped by 4 bases and J by 0 bases, with 12 bases between them. The CDR3 has 15 amino acids. CDR3 sequence: CASSPRSGSTDTQYF. The CDR3 bases are TGTGCCAGCAGCCCACGGAGCGGAAGCACAGATACGCAGTATTTT.

The chain is built from TRBV5-4 and TRBJ2-1, with 12 bases lining up with TRBD2. Germline V CDR1 and CDR2: SGHNT, YYREEE (reference sequence). CDR3 size: 17 residues. The V gene end was trimmed by 4 bases and the J gene end by 3 bases; junction bases not matched to a gene: 8. CDR3 loop: CASSPASGRAGYNEQFF. In nucleotides, the CDR3 is TGTGCCAGCAGCCCGGCTAGCGGGAGGGCGGGCTACAATGAGCAGTTCTTC.

This clone was recorded only once. The chain links TRBV6-6 to TRBJ2-1, with 15 bases that match TRBD2. The CDR3 sequence is 16 residues long. Germline assignment: CDR1 MNHNY and CDR2 SVGAGI (reference sequence). V trimming: 1 base; J trimming: 7 bases; junction bases outside the gene matches: 2. The CDR3 here is CASSYWTSGRENEQFF. CDR3 nucleotide sequence: TGTGCCAGCAGTTACTGGACTAGCGGGAGGGAAAATGAGCAGTTCTTC.

This chain's CDR3 is CASSVVAGLADTQYF. CDR3 in DNA: TGTGCCAGCAGCGTAGTTGCAGGGCTCGCAGATACGCAGTATTTT. J is TRBJ2-3 and V is TRBV9; a weak D match, TRBD1 (5 bases). The CDR3 totals 15 residues. Germline V gene data show CDR1 as SGDLS and CDR2 as YYNGEE. V was pared by 0 bases and J by 4 bases, with 12 bases between.

This chain joins TRBV19 and TRBJ2-3, with D maybe TRBD2 (5 bases). Germline V CDR1 and CDR2: LNHDA, SQIVND (reference sequence). Trimming removed 7 bases at V and 2 bases at J, with 13 bases between. CDR3 length equals 14 residues. CDR3 coding DNA: TGTGCCAGTAAACGAGGGCCGCTCACAGATACGCAGTATTTT. Its translation: CASKRGPLTDTQYF.

The chain recombines TRBV5-1 with TRBJ2-7, with a possible D match to TRBD1 (5 bases). CDR1 is SGHRS and CDR2 is YFSETQ in the germline V gene. The CDR3 contains 15 residues. The germline V and J ends were trimmed by 4 bases and 0 bases, with 14 bases remaining between them. CDR3 region: CASSPWGGSSYEQYF. The DNA of the CDR3 is TGCGCCAGCAGCCCTTGGGGCGGCAGCTCCTACGAGCAGTACTTC.

The chain is built from TRBV7-8 and TRBJ2-3, with D maybe TRBD1 (5 bases). From germline, CDR1 is SGHVS and CDR2 FQNEAQ. The CDR3 covers 16 residues. V was clipped by 9 bases and J by 4 bases, with 23 bases between them. CDR3 residues: CARSLSDKKRADTQYF. In nucleotides, the CDR3 is TGTGCCAGGAGCCTCTCGGACAAAAAACGGGCAGATACGCAGTATTTT.

Comment on this clone: Different DNA sequences within this sample yield the same CDR3. The chain recombines TRBV28 with TRBJ2-7; D ambiguous. From germline, CDR1 is MDHEN and CDR2 SYDVKM. There are 12 residues in the CDR3. The germline V and J ends were trimmed by 2 bases and 4 bases, with 6 bases remaining between them. The CDR3 coding sequence is TGTGCCAGCAGTTTAAGGCGATACGAGCAGTACTTC. Encoded protein: CASSLRRYEQYF.

This chain uses TRBV9 with TRBJ1-2, with 7 positions matching TRBD1. In germline, CDR1 is SGDLS, CDR2 YYNGEE. V trimming: 0 bases; J trimming: 4 bases; junction bases outside the gene matches: 6. The CDR3 length is 15 residues. This CDR3 reads CASSVEGTATYGYTF. CDR3 sequence (DNA): TGTGCCAGCAGCGTAGAGGGGACAGCCACCTATGGCTACACCTTC.

The rearrangement uses TRBV4-1 and TRBJ2-3; TRBD2 is a possible D gene (5 bases). Germline V gives CDR1 MGHRA, CDR2 YSYEKL. This CDR3 region has 13 residues. Trimming removed 3 bases from V and 6 bases from J, with 10 bases in between. The CDR3 DNA reads as TGCGCCAGCAGCCAGTCTAGCTCGGATACGCAGTATTTT. Translation: CASSQSSSDTQYF.

The rearrangement joins TRBV5-4 to TRBJ2-7; D remains ambiguous. The germline V and J ends were trimmed by 4 bases and 3 bases, with 17 bases remaining between them. Looked up from germline, CDR1 is SGHNT and CDR2 is YYREEE (reference sequence). This CDR3 is 15 amino acids long. Written as DNA, the CDR3 is TGTGCCAGCAGCCTTACCAAAGGGCCTGGCTACGAGCAGTACTTC. Encoded protein: CASSLTKGPGYEQYF.

The rearrangement uses TRBV6-5 and TRBJ2-7, with 11 positions matching TRBD2. The CDR3 sequence is 14 residues long. Germline CDR1 and CDR2: MNHEY and SVGAGI. V gave up 6 bases and J gave up 7 bases; unmatched junction bases: 8. The CDR3 here is CASRSTSGSREQYF. Here the CDR3 DNA reads TGTGCCAGCAGATCAACTAGCGGGAGTAGGGAGCAGTACTTC.

This rearrangement joins TRBV11-3 to TRBJ2-1; D unclear. Trimming shortened V by 2 bases and J by 0 bases, and 8 bases separated the two germline ends. The CDR3 runs to 15 residues. Germline V gene lookup returns CDR1 SGHNT and CDR2 YENEEA. CDR3 nucleotide sequence: TGTGCCAGCAGCTTAACAGAAAGCTCCTACAATGAGCAGTTCTTC. Translation gives CASSLTESSYNEQFF.